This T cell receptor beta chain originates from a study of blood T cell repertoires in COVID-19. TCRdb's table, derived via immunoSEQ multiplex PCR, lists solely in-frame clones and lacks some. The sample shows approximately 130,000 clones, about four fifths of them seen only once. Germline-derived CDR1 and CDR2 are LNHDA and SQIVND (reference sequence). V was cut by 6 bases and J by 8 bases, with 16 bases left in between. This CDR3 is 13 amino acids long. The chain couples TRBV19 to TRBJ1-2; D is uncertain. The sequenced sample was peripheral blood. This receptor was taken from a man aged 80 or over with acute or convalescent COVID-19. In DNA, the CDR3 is TGTGCCAGTAGCCCCCGGAGGTCTGAGGGCTACACCTTC. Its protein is CASSPRRSEGYTF.